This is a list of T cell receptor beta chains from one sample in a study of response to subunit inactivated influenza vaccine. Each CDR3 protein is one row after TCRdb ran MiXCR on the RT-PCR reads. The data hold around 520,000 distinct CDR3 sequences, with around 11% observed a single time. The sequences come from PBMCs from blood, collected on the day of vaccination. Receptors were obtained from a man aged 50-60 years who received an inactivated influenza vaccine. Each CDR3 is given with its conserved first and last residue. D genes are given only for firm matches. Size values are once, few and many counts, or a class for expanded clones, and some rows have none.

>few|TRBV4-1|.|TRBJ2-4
CASSPSEAKNIQYF
TGCGCCAGCAGCCCTTCGGAAGCCAAAAACATTCAGTACTTC
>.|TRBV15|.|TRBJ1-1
CATSRDRTVNTEAFF
TGTGCCACCAGCAGAGACCGGACGGTGAACACTGAAGCTTTCTTT
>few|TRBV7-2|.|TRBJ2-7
CASSFRTQGSEQYF
TGTGCCAGCAGCTTTAGGACACAGGGATCCGAGCAGTACTTC
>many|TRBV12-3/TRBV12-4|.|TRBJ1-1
CASSLLSNTEAFF
TGTGCCAGCAGTTTGCTTTCGAACACTGAAGCTTTCTTT
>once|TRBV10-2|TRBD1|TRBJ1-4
CASVPRGRVYEKLFF
TGCGCCAGCGTTCCCAGGGGGCGAGTCTATGAAAAACTGTTTTTT
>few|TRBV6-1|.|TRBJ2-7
CASSGSWQGSYEQYF
TGTGCCAGCAGTGGTAGTTGGCAGGGAAGCTACGAGCAGTACTTC
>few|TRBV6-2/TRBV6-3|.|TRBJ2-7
CASSYFAGARDEQYF
TGTGCCAGCAGTTACTTCGCGGGGGCCCGGGACGAGCAGTACTTC
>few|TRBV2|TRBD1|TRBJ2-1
CASRATGAIEQFF
TGTGCCAGCAGGGCTACAGGGGCTATTGAGCAGTTCTTC
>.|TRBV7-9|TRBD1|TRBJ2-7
CASSFFPGQLIYF
TGTGCCAGCAGCTTTTTCCCGGGACAGCTGATCTACTTC
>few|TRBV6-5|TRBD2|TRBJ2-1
CASSYSLAGGIDEQFF
TGTGCCAGCAGTTACTCACTAGCGGGGGGGATCGATGAGCAGTTCTTC
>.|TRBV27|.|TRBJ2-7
CASSLAGAASYEQYF
TGTGCCAGCAGTTTAGCAGGGGCAGCCTCCTACGAGCAGTACTTC
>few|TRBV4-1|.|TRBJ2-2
CASSQAPRVVQGTGELFF
TGCGCCAGCAGCCAAGCCCCGAGAGTTGTTCAGGGCACCGGGGAGCTGTTTTTT
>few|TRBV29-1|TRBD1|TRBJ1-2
CSCEEQGENYGYTF
TGCAGCTGCGAGGAACAGGGGGAGAACTATGGCTACACCTTC
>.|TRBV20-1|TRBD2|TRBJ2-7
CSATLTSGGDSEQYF
TGCAGTGCAACCTTGACTAGCGGGGGTGACAGCGAGCAGTACTTC
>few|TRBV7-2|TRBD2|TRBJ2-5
CASSLASPSGGSQETQYF
TGTGCCAGCAGCTTAGCGAGTCCTAGCGGGGGGTCACAAGAGACCCAGTACTTC
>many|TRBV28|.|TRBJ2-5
CASSREETQYF
TGTGCCAGCAGTCGCGAAGAGACCCAGTACTTC
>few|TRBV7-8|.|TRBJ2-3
CASSLPFSDTQYF
TGTGCCAGCAGCTTACCCTTTTCAGATACGCAGTATTTT
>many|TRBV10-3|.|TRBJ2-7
CAISVDRTYEQYF
TGTGCCATCAGTGTGGACAGAACCTACGAGCAGTACTTC
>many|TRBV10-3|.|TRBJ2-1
CAISESSTTGNEQFF
TGTGCCATCAGTGAAAGTTCTACTACCGGGAATGAGCAGTTCTTC
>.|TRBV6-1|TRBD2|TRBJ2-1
CASSRLAGENEQFF
TGTGCCAGCAGTCGGCTAGCGGGAGAGAATGAGCAGTTCTTC
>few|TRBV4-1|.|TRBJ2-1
CASSQGGYSSYNEQFF
TGCGCCAGCAGCCAAGGAGGGTACAGCTCCTACAATGAGCAGTTCTTC
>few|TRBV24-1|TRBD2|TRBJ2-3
CATSDFGGRAPDTQYF
TGTGCCACCAGTGATTTTGGCGGGAGGGCCCCTGATACGCAGTATTTT
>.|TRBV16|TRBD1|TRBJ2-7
CASSHTPDRSEQYF
TGTGCCAGCAGCCATACGCCGGACAGGAGCGAGCAGTACTTC
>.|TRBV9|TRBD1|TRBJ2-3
CASSVVGQGLTDTQYF
TGTGCCAGCAGCGTAGTAGGACAGGGGTTGACAGATACGCAGTATTTT
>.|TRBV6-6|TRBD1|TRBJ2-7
CAGRAGSTGGQYF
TGTGCCGGCAGAGCCGGATCTACAGGGGGGCAGTACTTC
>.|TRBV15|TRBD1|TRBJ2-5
CATSMQGVETQYF
TGTGCCACCTCGATGCAGGGGGTAGAGACCCAGTACTTC
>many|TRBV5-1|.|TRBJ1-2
CASSFGVIYGYTF
TGCGCCAGCAGCTTCGGGGTGATCTATGGCTACACCTTC
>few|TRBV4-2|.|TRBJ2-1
CASSQALGSYNEQFF
TGTGCCAGCAGCCAAGCCCTAGGCTCCTACAATGAGCAGTTCTTC
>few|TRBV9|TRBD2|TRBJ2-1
CASSTSGASSYNEQFF
TGTGCCAGCAGCACTAGCGGGGCCAGCTCCTACAATGAGCAGTTCTTC
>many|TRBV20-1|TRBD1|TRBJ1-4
CSARDHIDRAATNEKLFF
TGCAGTGCTAGAGATCATATTGACAGGGCGGCAACTAATGAAAAACTGTTTTTT
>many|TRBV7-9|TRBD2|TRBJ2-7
CASTRTSGEIYEQYF
TGTGCCAGCACCAGAACTAGCGGGGAAATCTACGAGCAGTACTTC
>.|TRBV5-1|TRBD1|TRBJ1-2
CASSSTGGSYGYTF
TGCGCCAGCAGCTCTACAGGGGGTAGCTATGGCTACACCTTC
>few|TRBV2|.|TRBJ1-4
CASSTQTGWGEKLFF
TGTGCCAGCAGTACCCAAACAGGGTGGGGAGAAAAACTGTTTTTT
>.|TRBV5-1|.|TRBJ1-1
CASSLGGASTEAFF
TGCGCCAGCAGCCTTGGAGGGGCCAGCACTGAAGCTTTCTTT
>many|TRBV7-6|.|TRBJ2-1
CASSLALAGDEQFF
TGTGCCAGCAGCTTAGCACTAGCTGGCGATGAGCAGTTCTTC
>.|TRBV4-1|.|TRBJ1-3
CASSQGVSGGRRGNTIYF
TGCGCCAGCAGCCAAGGAGTGTCAGGTGGACGAAGAGGAAACACCATATATTTT
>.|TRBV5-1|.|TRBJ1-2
CASSFTDANYGYTF
TGCGCCAGCAGCTTTACAGACGCTAACTATGGCTACACCTTC
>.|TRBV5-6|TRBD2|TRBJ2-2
CASSLYRGGRTGELFF
TGTGCCAGCAGCTTGTATCGCGGGGGTCGAACCGGGGAGCTGTTTTTT
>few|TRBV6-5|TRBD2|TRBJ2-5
CASSYSAGERETQYF
TGTGCCAGCAGTTACTCCGCGGGAGAGAGAGAGACCCAGTACTTC
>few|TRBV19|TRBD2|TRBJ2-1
CASSPGLVNHEQFF
TGTGCCAGTAGTCCGGGACTAGTTAATCATGAGCAGTTCTTC
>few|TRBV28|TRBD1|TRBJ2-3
CASSLRTGVADTQYF
TGTGCCAGCAGTTTAAGGACAGGGGTGGCAGATACGCAGTATTTT
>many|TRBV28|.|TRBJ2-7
CASSSAGAHYEQYF
TGTGCCAGCAGTTCGGCTGGGGCCCACTACGAGCAGTACTTC
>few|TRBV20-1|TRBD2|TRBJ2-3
CSARAVGLAGFDTQYF
TGCAGTGCTAGAGCTGTCGGACTAGCGGGATTCGATACGCAGTATTTT
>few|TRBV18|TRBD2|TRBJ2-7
CASSPPSGRALYEQYF
TGTGCCAGCTCACCACCGAGCGGGAGGGCCCTCTACGAGCAGTACTTC
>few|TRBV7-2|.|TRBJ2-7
CASSPSALGTYEQYF
TGTGCCAGCAGCCCCAGTGCTTTGGGAACCTACGAGCAGTACTTC
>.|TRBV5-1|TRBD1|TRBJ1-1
CASSTDRPNTEAFF
TGCGCCAGCAGCACGGACAGGCCGAACACTGAAGCTTTCTTT
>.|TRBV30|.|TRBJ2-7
CAWSWGDPNEQYF
TGTGCCTGGAGTTGGGGGGATCCGAACGAGCAGTACTTC
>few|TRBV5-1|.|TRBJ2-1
CASSLELGSIDEQFF
TGCGCCAGCAGCTTGGAGCTAGGGAGCATCGATGAGCAGTTCTTC
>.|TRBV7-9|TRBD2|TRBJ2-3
CASSSTSGREGTQYF
TGTGCCAGCAGCTCAACTAGCGGGAGGGAAGGTACGCAGTATTTT
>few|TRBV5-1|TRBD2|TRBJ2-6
CASSSPTSGSSGANVLTF
TGCGCCAGCAGCTCACCAACTAGCGGGAGCTCTGGGGCCAACGTCCTGACTTTC
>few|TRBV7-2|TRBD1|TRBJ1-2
CASSFDRVYGYTF
TGTGCCAGCAGCTTCGACAGGGTATATGGCTACACCTTC